One and the same sample provided the 21 T cell receptor beta chains below, sequenced in a study of cytomegalovirus exposure and HLA in healthy donors. The PCR ran on 60 Vbeta and 13 Jbeta primers. Profiling relied on immunoSEQ multiplex PCR, and the TCRdb table lists in-frame clones only, not all of them. This table holds roughly 150,000 clones, 60% to 80% found once. The sample comprised PBMCs. The receptors shown here come from a male donor in good health and CMV-seronegative.

The chain couples TRBV5-6 to TRBJ2-2, with D uncertain. Between the trimmed V and J ends, which lost 4 bases and 1 base, there was a span of 11 bases. This CDR3 spans 15 amino acids. In germline, CDR1 is SGHDT, CDR2 YYEEEE. In DNA, the CDR3 is TGTGCCAGCAGCCCCCTGTGGAGGAACACCGGGGAGCTGTTTTTT. This codes for CASSPLWRNTGELFF.

The rearrangement links TRBV7-2 to TRBJ2-7, with D possibly TRBD1 on 5 matching bases. The germline gives CDR1 SGHTA, CDR2 FQGNSA. The CDR3 spans 14 residues. The ends were cut back, 1 base at V and 3 bases at J, with 10 bases in the middle. The CDR3 DNA sequence: TGTGCCAGCAGCTTAGGGACACAACTCTACGAGCAGTACTTC. It codes for CASSLGTQLYEQYF.

The genes are TRBV28 and TRBJ2-4; tentatively, D is TRBD2 (5 bases). The V end was cut by 5 bases, the J end by 0 bases, with 14 bases between. The CDR3 consists of 16 residues. Germline V gene data show CDR1 as MDHEN and CDR2 as SYDVKM. The CDR3 DNA follows: TGTGCCAGCAGTCCAGACGGCACTAGAGCCAAAAACATTCAGTACTTC. As protein: CASSPDGTRAKNIQYF. Combining the CDR3 with reference TRBV28 and TRBJ2-4 gives the whole variable domain DVKVTQSSRYLVKRTGEKVFLECVQDMDHENMFWYRQDPGLGLRLIYFSYDVKMKEKGDIPEGYSVSREKKERFSLILESASTNQTSMYLCASSPDGTRAKNIQYFGAGTRLSVL.

In its sample, this clone was seen a few times. The chain employs TRBV5-4 and TRBJ2-7; 7 bases agree with TRBD2. Germline lookup yields CDR1 SGHNT and CDR2 YYREEE (reference sequence). The CDR3 length is 18 residues. V lost 0 bases and J lost 7; bases outside the gene matches: 19. The CDR3 reads CASSLERRLAEPLGEQYF. The CDR3 DNA reads TGTGCCAGCAGCTTGGAGAGGCGGCTAGCGGAACCCTTAGGAGAGCAGTACTTC.

The rearrangement joins TRBV5-1 to TRBJ2-5; tentatively, D is TRBD2 (7 bases). The CDR3 covers 17 residues. Trimming removed 0 bases at V and 5 bases at J, with 20 bases between. Germline-derived CDR1 and CDR2 are SGHRS and YFSETQ. CDR3 region: CASSLVWGGRVGETQYF. CDR3 nucleotides: TGCGCCAGCAGCTTGGTGTGGGGGGGCCGCGTAGGTGAGACCCAGTACTTC.

The chain recombines TRBV5-1 with TRBJ1-2; TRBD1 agrees at 12 bases. Germline CDR1 and CDR2: SGHRS and YFSETQ. This CDR3 region has 14 residues. The ends lost 4 bases at V and 7 bases at J; junction bases unmatched: 5. This chain's CDR3 is CASSTGTGGAGYTF. CDR3 nucleotide sequence: TGCGCCAGCAGCACGGGGACAGGGGGCGCTGGCTACACCTTC. Filled out from reference TRBV5-1 and TRBJ1-2, the complete variable domain reads KAGVTQTPRYLIKTRGQQVTLSCSPISGHRSVSWYQQTPGQGLQFLFEYFSETQRNKGNFPGRFSGRQFSNSRSEMNVSTLELGDSALYLCASSTGTGGAGYTFGSGTRLTVV.

This chain joins TRBV7-3 and TRBJ2-3, with 12 positions matching TRBD2. The CDR3 has 15 amino acids. In germline, CDR1 is SGHTA, CDR2 FQGTGA. Trimming took 5 bases from V and 7 from J; bases not matched to a gene: 7. CDR3 sequence reads: CASSTSGGTHHTQYF. CDR3 DNA sequence: TGTGCCAGCAGCACTAGCGGGGGGACCCATCATACGCAGTATTTT.

CDR3 protein: CASSPRGGRTYEQYF. The CDR3 DNA reads TGTGCCAGCAGCCCGCGCGGGGGGCGCACCTACGAGCAGTACTTC. The chain links TRBV7-2 to TRBJ2-7; TRBD2 agrees at 8 bases. CDR1 is SGHTA, CDR2 FQGNSA, per germline. V gave up 5 bases and J gave up 2 bases; unmatched junction bases: 8. This CDR3 is built from 15 residues.

V gene TRBV11-2 combines with J gene TRBJ2-2; possible D gene TRBD2, 8 bases. V was clipped by 7 bases and J by 5 bases, with 20 bases between them. The CDR3 contains 16 residues. Germline CDR1 SGHAT, CDR2 FQNNGV. CDR3: CASTQGGGLVTGELFF. In nucleotides, the CDR3 is TGTGCCAGCACCCAGGGGGGGGGACTAGTAACCGGGGAGCTGTTTTTT.

This rearrangement joins TRBV14 to TRBJ2-3; a possible D gene is TRBD1 (5 bases). The V end lost 2 bases, the J end lost 6 bases, and 9 bases lay between the germline ends. Germline assignment: CDR1 SGHDN and CDR2 FVKESK. CDR3 size: 13 residues. CDR3 bases: TGTGCCAGCAGCCAACTCAGGGTTGATACGCAGTATTTT. It specifies CASSQLRVDTQYF.

This clone has more than one count but fewer than ten. The genes are TRBV19 and TRBJ2-7; D call uncertain. From germline, CDR1 is LNHDA and CDR2 SQIVND (reference sequence). The CDR3 is made up of 14 amino acids. V was trimmed by 5 bases and J by 6 bases, leaving 17 bases between them. CDR3 coding DNA: TGTGCCAGTAGTCTGCTCAGTTCCCCAATCGAGCAGTACTTC. It specifies CASSLLSSPIEQYF. The full variable domain, rest sourced from reference TRBV19 and TRBJ2-7, is DGGITQSPKYLFRKEGQNVTLSCEQNLNHDAMYWYRQDPGQGLRLIYYSQIVNDFQKGDIAEGYSVSREKKESFPLTVTSAQKNPTAFYLCASSLLSSPIEQYFGPGTRLTVT.

The chain uses TRBV27 and TRBJ1-1; 9 positions match TRBD1. V was pared by 4 bases and J by 5 bases, with 5 bases of the junction left unmatched. The CDR3 contains 14 residues. Germline loops: CDR1 MNHEY, CDR2 SMNVEV (reference sequence). CDR3 residues: CASSSTGGWTEAFF. The CDR3 region has the DNA TGTGCCAGCAGTTCAACAGGGGGCTGGACTGAAGCTTTCTTT.

The rearrangement uses TRBV2 and TRBJ1-2; D gene unclear. The CDR3 totals 14 residues. V was shortened by 4 bases and J by 0 bases, with 9 bases between the two germline ends. Germline V lookup: CDR1 SNHLY, CDR2 FYNNEI. The CDR3 bases are TGTGCCAGCAGTGGGGAGATTGCTAACTATGGCTACACCTTC. Its protein product is CASSGEIANYGYTF.

The genes are TRBV11-2 and TRBJ2-2; TRBD1 aligns across 9 bases. V dropped 4 bases and J dropped 1; count of bases not matched to a gene: 10. Germline CDR1 is SGHAT and CDR2 is FQNNGV. This CDR3 has 18 amino acids. CDR3 residues: CASSYPRDRDLNTGELFF. The CDR3 DNA reads TGTGCCAGCAGCTATCCCCGGGACAGGGACCTGAACACCGGGGAGCTGTTTTTT.

The gene calls are TRBV19 and TRBJ2-7, with 7 nucleotides matching TRBD2. V was clipped by 4 bases and J by 3 bases; unmatched bases: 9. Germline CDR1 reads LNHDA; CDR2 reads SQIVND (reference sequence). The CDR3 runs to 15 residues. The CDR3 DNA reads as TGTGCCAGTAGTAATCCGAGCGGGATAGGCTACGAGCAGTACTTC. Translation: CASSNPSGIGYEQYF.

This chain connects TRBV10-3 to TRBJ2-3; perhaps TRBD1 as D (6 bases). V was pared by 7 bases and J by 9 bases, with 26 bases between. CDR1 and CDR2 from the germline V gene are ENHRY and SYGVKD. The CDR3 length is 16 residues. The CDR3 spells CAIKGGEGPSLRTQYF. The CDR3 bases are TGTGCCATCAAAGGGGGAGAGGGTCCCTCTCTCAGGACGCAGTATTTT.

The V call is TRBV5-6, the J call TRBJ2-7; a possible D gene is TRBD1 (6 bases). This CDR3 spans 15 amino acids. The germline gives CDR1 SGHDT, CDR2 YYEEEE. V was trimmed by 3 bases and J by 6 bases, leaving 19 bases between them. As DNA, the CDR3 is TGTGCCAGCAGCTCGAGGACCACCTGGGGGCTCGAGCAGTACTTC. Translating gives CASSSRTTWGLEQYF.

This sequence joins TRBV5-1 and TRBJ1-1, with a possible D match to TRBD1 (6 bases). Germline V gene lookup returns CDR1 SGHRS and CDR2 YFSETQ. The CDR3 is 14 amino acids. V lost 7 bases, J lost 0 bases, and 13 bases lay in between. As DNA, the CDR3 is TGCGCCAGCGGGGACATCACCATGAACACTGAAGCTTTCTTT. Translation gives CASGDITMNTEAFF.

The V and J genes are TRBV9 and TRBJ2-3; tentative D call: TRBD1 (6 bases). This CDR3 contains 16 residues. V was trimmed by 3 bases and J by 0 bases, leaving 14 bases between them. The germline gives CDR1 SGDLS, CDR2 YYNGEE. The CDR3 protein is CASSGTGSTSTDTQYF. As DNA, the CDR3 is TGTGCCAGCAGCGGAACAGGGAGCACTAGCACAGATACGCAGTATTTT.

The chain joins TRBV7-6 to TRBJ1-5; D not resolved. The CDR3 consists of 14 residues. Trimming stripped 5 bases from V and 1 base from J, with 9 bases between. CDR1 and CDR2 from the germline V gene are SGHVS and FNYEAQ. The DNA of the CDR3 is TGTGCCAGCAGCCCGGGGTTCAGCAATCAGCCCCAGCATTTT. As protein: CASSPGFSNQPQHF.

The rearrangement joins TRBV11-2 to TRBJ2-7, with 7 bases lining up with TRBD1. The CDR3 is made up of 14 amino acids. J gave up 6 bases and V 3 bases, and 8 bases lay outside the gene matches. Germline values: CDR1 SGHAT, CDR2 FQNNGV. The CDR3 nucleotides are TGTGCCAGCAGCTTCCTGACAGGGAGCTTCGAGCAGTACTTC. Amino acid sequence: CASSFLTGSFEQYF.